This T cell receptor (beta chain) was recovered during a study of blood T cell repertoires in COVID-19. Study at large: Both acute and convalescent COVID-19 samples were obtained from the United States, Italy and Spain.

This CDR3 has 17 residues. Using immunoSEQ multiplex PCR, the repertoire was profiled, and TCRdb retains in-frame clones only, with some absent. The data show 65,000 to 80,000 clones, 88% seen once. The genes are TRBV1 and TRBJ2-4; TRBD1, the table's D call, lacks a check against the DNA. TRBV1 is annotated as a pseudogene. This TCR derives from a man in his fifties with active COVID-19. Sequenced input: peripheral blood. This CDR3 reads CTSSQEVNRFDKNIQYF. The CDR3 nucleotides read TGCACCAGCAGCCAAGAAGTGAACAGATTCGACAAAAACATTCAGTACTTC.